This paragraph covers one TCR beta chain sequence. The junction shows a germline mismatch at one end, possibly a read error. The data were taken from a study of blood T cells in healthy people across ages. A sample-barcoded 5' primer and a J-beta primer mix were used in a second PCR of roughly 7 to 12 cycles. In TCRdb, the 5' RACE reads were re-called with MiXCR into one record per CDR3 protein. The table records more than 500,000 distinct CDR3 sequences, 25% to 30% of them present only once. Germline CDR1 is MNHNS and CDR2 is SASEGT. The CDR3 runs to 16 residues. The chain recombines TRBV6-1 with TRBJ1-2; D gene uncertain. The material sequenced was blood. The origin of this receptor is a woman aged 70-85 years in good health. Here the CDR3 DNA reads TGTGCCAGCACTGAAATACCGGGGTTTGCTAACTATGGCTACACCTTC. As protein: CASTEIPGFANYGYTF.